Listed here is a single T cell receptor (beta chain). The sample belongs to a study of blood T cell repertoires in COVID-19. For the study at large: Samples of COVID-19 (acute and convalescent) were obtained from the United States, Italy and Spain.

The CDR3 is made up of 17 amino acids. Germline assignment: CDR1 SGDLS and CDR2 YYNGEE. The V end lost 3 bases, the J end lost 4 bases, and 22 bases lay between the germline ends. TCRdb keeps only in-frame clones here, not all; method: immunoSEQ multiplex PCR. The sample holds over 250,000 clones, over 70% seen once. This sequence joins TRBV9 and TRBJ1-1, with a weak D call TRBD1 (6 bases). The receptor was derived from a middle-aged woman who had recovered from COVID-19. Sample: peripheral blood. CDR3 DNA: TGTGCCAGCAGCGCTCTGCCTGTCGGAACAGGGTTCACTGAAGCTTTCTTT. The encoded protein is CASSALPVGTGFTEAFF.